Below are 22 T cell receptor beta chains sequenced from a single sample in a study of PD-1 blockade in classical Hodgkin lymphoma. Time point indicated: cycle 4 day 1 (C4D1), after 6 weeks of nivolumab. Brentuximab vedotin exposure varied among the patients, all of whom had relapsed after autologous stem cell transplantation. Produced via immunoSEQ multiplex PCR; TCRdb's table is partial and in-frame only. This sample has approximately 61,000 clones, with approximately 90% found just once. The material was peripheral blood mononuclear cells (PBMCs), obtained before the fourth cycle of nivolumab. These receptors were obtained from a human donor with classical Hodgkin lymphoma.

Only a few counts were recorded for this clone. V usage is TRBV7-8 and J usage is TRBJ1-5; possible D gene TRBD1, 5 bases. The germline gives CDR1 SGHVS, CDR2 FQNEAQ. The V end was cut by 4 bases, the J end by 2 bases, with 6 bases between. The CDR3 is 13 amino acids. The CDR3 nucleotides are TGTGCCAGCAGCTGGGACGGCAATCAGCCCCAGCATTTT. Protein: CASSWDGNQPQHF.

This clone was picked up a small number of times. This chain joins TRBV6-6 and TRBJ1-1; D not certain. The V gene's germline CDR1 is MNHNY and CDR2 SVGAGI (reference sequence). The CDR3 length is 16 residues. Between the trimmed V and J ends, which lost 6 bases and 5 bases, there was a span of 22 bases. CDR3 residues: CASSPNPTILGTEAFF. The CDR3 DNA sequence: TGTGCCAGCAGCCCAAATCCTACCATCCTAGGAACTGAAGCTTTCTTT.

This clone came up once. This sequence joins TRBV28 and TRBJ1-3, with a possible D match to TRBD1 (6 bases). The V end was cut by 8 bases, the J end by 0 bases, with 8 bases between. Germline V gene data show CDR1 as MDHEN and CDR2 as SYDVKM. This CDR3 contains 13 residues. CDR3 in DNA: TGTGCCAGCCCGGACAGCTCTGGAAACACCATATATTTT. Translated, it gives CASPDSSGNTIYF. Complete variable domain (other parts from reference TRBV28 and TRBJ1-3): DVKVTQSSRYLVKRTGEKVFLECVQDMDHENMFWYRQDPGLGLRLIYFSYDVKMKEKGDIPEGYSVSREKKERFSLILESASTNQTSMYLCASPDSSGNTIYFGEGSWLTVV.

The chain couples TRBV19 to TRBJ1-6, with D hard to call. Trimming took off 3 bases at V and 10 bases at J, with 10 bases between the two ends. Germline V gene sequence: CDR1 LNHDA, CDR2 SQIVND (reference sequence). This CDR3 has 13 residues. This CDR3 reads CASSIVMGSPLHF. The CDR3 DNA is TGTGCCAGTAGTATCGTTATGGGGTCACCCCTCCACTTT.

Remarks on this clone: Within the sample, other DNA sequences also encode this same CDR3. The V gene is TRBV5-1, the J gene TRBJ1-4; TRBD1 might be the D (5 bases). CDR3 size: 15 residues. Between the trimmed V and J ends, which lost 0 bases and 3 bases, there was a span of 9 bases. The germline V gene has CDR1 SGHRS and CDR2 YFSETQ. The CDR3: CASSLEAGANEKLFF. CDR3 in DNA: TGCGCCAGCAGCTTGGAGGCGGGGGCTAATGAAAAACTGTTTTTT.

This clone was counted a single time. This CDR3 is CASSPSEGKTEAFF. Here the CDR3 DNA reads TGTGCCAGCTCACCAAGTGAGGGGAAGACTGAAGCTTTCTTT. The rearrangement uses TRBV18 and TRBJ1-1; weak D call: TRBD1 (5 bases). Germline lookup yields CDR1 KGHSH and CDR2 LQKENI. The V end was cut by 2 bases, the J end by 5 bases, with 12 bases between. The CDR3 consists of 14 residues.

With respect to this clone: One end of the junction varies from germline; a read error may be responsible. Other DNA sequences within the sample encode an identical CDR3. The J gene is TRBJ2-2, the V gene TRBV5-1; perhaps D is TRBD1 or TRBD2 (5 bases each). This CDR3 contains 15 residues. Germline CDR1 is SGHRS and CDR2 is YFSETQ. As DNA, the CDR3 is TGCGCCAGCAGCCCGGGACGGACGAACACTGGGGAGCTGTTTTTT. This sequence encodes CASSPGRTNTGELFF.

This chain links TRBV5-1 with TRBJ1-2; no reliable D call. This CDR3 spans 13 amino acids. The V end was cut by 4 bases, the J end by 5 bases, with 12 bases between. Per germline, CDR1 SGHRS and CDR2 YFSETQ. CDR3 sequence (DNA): TGCGCCAGCAGCCCGGATGGGTCTTATGGCTACACCTTC. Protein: CASSPDGSYGYTF.

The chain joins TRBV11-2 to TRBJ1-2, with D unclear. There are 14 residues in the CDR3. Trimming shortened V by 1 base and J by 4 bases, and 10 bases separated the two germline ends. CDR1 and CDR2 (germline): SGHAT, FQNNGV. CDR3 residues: CASSLGRSIYGYTF. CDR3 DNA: TGTGCCAGCAGCTTAGGCAGGTCAATCTATGGCTACACCTTC.

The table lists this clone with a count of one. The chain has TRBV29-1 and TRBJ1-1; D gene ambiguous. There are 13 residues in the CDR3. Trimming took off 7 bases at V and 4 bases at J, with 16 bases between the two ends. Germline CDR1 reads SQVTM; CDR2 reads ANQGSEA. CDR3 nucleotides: TGCAGCGCCGAGGACCCCTTGAGCACTGAAGCTTTCTTT. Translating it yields CSAEDPLSTEAFF.

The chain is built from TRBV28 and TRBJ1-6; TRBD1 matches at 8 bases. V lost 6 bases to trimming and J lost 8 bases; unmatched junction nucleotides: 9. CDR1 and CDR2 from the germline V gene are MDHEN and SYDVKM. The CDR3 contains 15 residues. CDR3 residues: CASRSQDRDDSPLHF. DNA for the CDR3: TGTGCCAGCAGAAGCCAGGACAGGGACGATTCACCCCTCCACTTT.

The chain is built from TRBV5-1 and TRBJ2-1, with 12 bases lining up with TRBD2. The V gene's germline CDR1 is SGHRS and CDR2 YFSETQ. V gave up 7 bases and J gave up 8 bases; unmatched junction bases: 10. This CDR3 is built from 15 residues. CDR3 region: CASRPASGGAYEQFF. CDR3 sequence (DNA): TGCGCCAGCCGGCCGGCTAGCGGGGGGGCCTATGAGCAGTTCTTC.

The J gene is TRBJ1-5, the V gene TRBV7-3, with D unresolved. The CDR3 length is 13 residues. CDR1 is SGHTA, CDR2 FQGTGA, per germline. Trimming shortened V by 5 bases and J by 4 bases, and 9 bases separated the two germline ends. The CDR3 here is CASSRTLNQPQHF. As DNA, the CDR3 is TGTGCCAGCAGCCGGACCCTTAATCAGCCCCAGCATTTT.

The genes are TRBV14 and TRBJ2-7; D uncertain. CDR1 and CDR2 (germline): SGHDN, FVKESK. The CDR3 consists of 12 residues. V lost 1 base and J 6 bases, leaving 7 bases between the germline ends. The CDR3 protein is CASSQVLREQYF. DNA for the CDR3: TGTGCCAGCAGCCAAGTACTGCGCGAGCAGTACTTC.

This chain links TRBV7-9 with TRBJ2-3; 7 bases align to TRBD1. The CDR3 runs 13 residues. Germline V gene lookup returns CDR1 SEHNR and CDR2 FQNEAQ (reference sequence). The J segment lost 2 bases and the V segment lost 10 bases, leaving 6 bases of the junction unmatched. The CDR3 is CATTTGFTDTQYF. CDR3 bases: TGTGCCACCACGACAGGGTTCACAGATACGCAGTATTTT.

The DNA of the CDR3 is TGTGCCAGCAGTTTATTCGTCGGTGGACAGGGGTTTACCACCGGGGAGCTGTTTTTT. Protein: CASSLFVGGQGFTTGELFF. J is TRBJ2-2 and V is TRBV27; 9 bases line up with TRBD1. Germline V gene sequence: CDR1 MNHEY, CDR2 SMNVEV (reference sequence). The CDR3 covers 19 residues. Trimming cost V 1 base and J 4 bases; bases outside gene matches: 13.

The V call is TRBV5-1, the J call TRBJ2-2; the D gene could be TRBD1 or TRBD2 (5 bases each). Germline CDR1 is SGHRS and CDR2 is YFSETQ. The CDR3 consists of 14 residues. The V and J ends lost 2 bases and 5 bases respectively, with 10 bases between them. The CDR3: CASSFGGPTGELFF. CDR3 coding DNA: TGCGCCAGCAGCTTTGGGGGTCCTACCGGGGAGCTGTTTTTT.

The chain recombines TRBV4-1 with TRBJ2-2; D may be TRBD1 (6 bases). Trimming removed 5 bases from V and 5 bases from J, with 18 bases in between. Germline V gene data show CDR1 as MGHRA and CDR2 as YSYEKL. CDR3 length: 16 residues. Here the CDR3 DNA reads TGCGCCAGCAGCTTAGAAGCAGGGGCACAGACCGGGGAGCTGTTTTTT. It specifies CASSLEAGAQTGELFF.

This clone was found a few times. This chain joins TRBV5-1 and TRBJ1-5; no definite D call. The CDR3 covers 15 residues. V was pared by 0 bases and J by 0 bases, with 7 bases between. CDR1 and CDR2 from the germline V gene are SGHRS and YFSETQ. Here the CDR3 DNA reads TGCGCCAGCAGCTTGGGGTGGGCTAGCAATCAGCCCCAGCATTTT. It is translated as CASSLGWASNQPQHF.

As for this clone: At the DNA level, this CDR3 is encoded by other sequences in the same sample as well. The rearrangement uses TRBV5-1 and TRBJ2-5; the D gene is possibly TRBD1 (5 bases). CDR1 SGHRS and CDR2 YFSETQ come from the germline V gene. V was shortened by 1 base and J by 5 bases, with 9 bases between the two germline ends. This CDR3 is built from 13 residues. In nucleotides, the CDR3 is TGCGCCAGCAGCTTGCAGGGTTGGGAGACCCAGTACTTC. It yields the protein CASSLQGWETQYF.

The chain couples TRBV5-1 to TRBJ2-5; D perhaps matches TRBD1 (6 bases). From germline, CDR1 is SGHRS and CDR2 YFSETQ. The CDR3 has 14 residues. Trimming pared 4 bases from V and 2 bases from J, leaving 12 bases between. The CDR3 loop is CASSPRGTQETQYF. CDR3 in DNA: TGCGCCAGCAGCCCCAGGGGTACGCAAGAGACCCAGTACTTC.

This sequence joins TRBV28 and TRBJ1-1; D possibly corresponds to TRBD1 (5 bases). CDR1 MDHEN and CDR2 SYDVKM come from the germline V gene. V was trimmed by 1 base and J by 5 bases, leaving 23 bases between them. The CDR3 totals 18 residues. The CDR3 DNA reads TGTGCCAGCAGTTTATTCGGTACGTGGGGGAAGGGAGAAACTGAAGCTTTCTTT. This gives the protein CASSLFGTWGKGETEAFF.